The 25 T cell receptor beta chains listed next were all sequenced from one sample in a study of T cell repertoires in cytomegalovirus infection. These receptors have no known antigen. TCRdb ran MiXCR on the reads and lists one entry per CDR3 protein. The table includes under 150,000 distinct CDR3 sequences, under 35% detected once. The sequenced sample was CD8+ T cells from cultured PBMCs, obtained from culture after CMV antigen stimulation. The receptor source for this set is a human donor in good health (CMV status not recorded). Some clones in this sample may be carry-over from other donors' samples.

This clonotype has more than one count but fewer than ten. V and J are TRBV14 and TRBJ2-1; 7 nucleotides line up with TRBD1. Germline values: CDR1 SGHDN, CDR2 FVKESK. V gave up 5 bases and J gave up 4 bases; unmatched junction bases: 14. This CDR3 contains 17 residues. The CDR3 DNA reads as TGTGCCAGCAGCGACAGGGTCGGGGCGGTGAGTTACAATGAGCAGTTCTTC. Its translation: CASSDRVGAVSYNEQFF.

The chain has TRBV27 and TRBJ2-1, with TRBD1 identical over 7 bases. J gave up 5 bases and V 7 bases, and 14 bases lay outside the gene matches. Germline V gene lookup returns CDR1 MNHEY and CDR2 SMNVEV (reference sequence). CDR3 length: 16 residues. CDR3 loop: CASTKRRTGLNNEQFF. CDR3 coding DNA: TGTGCCAGCACCAAAAGACGGACAGGATTAAACAATGAGCAGTTCTTC.

This clonotype was seen only a few times. CDR3: CASSYLNYGYTF. DNA for the CDR3: TGTGCCAGCAGTTACCTCAACTATGGCTACACCTTC. The genes are TRBV6-2 or TRBV6-3 and TRBJ1-2; D is unclear. The germline gives CDR1 MNHEY, CDR2 SVGEGT. With 2 bases removed from V and 2 bases from J, the gap between germline ends came to 3 bases. This CDR3 has 12 amino acids.

The V gene is TRBV5-1, the J gene TRBJ1-6; D remains unclear. With 3 bases removed from V and 10 bases from J, the gap between germline ends came to 11 bases. From germline, CDR1 is SGHRS and CDR2 YFSETQ. The CDR3 runs 13 residues. CDR3 amino acids: CASSSGDSSPLHF. The CDR3 DNA follows: TGCGCCAGCAGCTCCGGGGATTCGTCACCCCTCCACTTT.

The chain recombines TRBV24-1 with TRBJ1-5; D is unresolved. This CDR3 has 15 residues. Trimming left V 2 bases short and J 3 bases short, with 10 bases between. The V gene's germline CDR1 is KGHDR and CDR2 SFDVKD. The CDR3 spells CATSDSDGFNQPQHF. The DNA of the CDR3 is TGTGCCACCAGTGATTCCGACGGGTTCAATCAGCCCCAGCATTTT.

The chain's CDR3 is CARGQGIYEQYF. The CDR3 region has the DNA TGTGCGAGGGGACAGGGAATCTACGAGCAGTACTTC. The chain joins TRBV2 to TRBJ2-7; TRBD1 aligns across 9 bases. Germline V gene data show CDR1 as SNHLY and CDR2 as FYNNEI. This CDR3 comprises 12 residues.

V usage is TRBV5-4 and J usage is TRBJ1-2, with no clear D. The CDR3 sequence is 15 residues long. Per germline, CDR1 SGHNT and CDR2 YYREEE (reference sequence). V lost 4 bases, J lost 6 bases, and 19 bases lay in between. CDR3 in amino acids: CASSLIADRRDGYTF. The CDR3 coding sequence is TGTGCCAGCAGCCTCATCGCTGACCGTAGGGATGGCTACACCTTC.

The chain links TRBV6-5 to TRBJ2-7; tentatively, D is TRBD1 (5 bases). V lost 0 bases and J lost 2, with 11 bases in between. The CDR3 loop spans 15 amino acids. CDR1 is MNHEY and CDR2 is SVGAGI in the germline V gene. The CDR3 DNA reads as TGTGCCAGCAGTTACTCGATAACAGGCGCCTACGAGCAGTACTTC. Residues: CASSYSITGAYEQYF.

This clonotype showed up many times. V and J are TRBV12-3 or TRBV12-4 and TRBJ1-6, with D unresolved. The CDR3 extends over 18 amino acids. V lost 3 bases and J 0 bases, leaving 15 bases between the germline ends. The CDR3 loop is CASSFYAHPSSYNSPLHF. CDR3 nucleotides: TGTGCCAGCAGTTTCTATGCTCACCCGAGCTCCTATAATTCACCCCTCCACTTT.

This clonotype was seen a handful of times. The chain employs TRBV27 and TRBJ2-1; either TRBD1 or TRBD2 may supply D (6 bases each). The germline gives CDR1 MNHEY, CDR2 SMNVEV (reference sequence). The CDR3 runs 15 residues. Trimming cost V 5 bases and J 6 bases, with 17 bases left between them. Here the CDR3 DNA reads TGTGCCAGCAGTACCCAGCCGGGGGCATTCAATGAGCAGTTCTTC. Protein sequence: CASSTQPGAFNEQFF.

This clonotype is labeled as medium-sized. This chain links TRBV7-8 with TRBJ2-7; D ambiguous. The CDR3 is made up of 14 amino acids. The germline V and J ends were trimmed by 5 bases and 0 bases, with 11 bases remaining between them. CDR1 SGHVS and CDR2 FQNEAQ come from the germline V gene. DNA of the CDR3: TGTGCCAGCAGCCCAGGCGGCGGCTCCTACGAGCAGTACTTC. It codes for CASSPGGGSYEQYF.

A few counts support this clonotype. The rearrangement links TRBV12-3 or TRBV12-4 to TRBJ2-5; D ambiguous. The germline V and J ends were trimmed by 6 bases and 2 bases, with 10 bases remaining between them. CDR3 length: 13 amino acids. As DNA, the CDR3 is TGTGCCAGCAGGAGGTCCGGGCAAGAGACCCAGTACTTC. It encodes CASRRSGQETQYF.

This clonotype was observed a few times. The junction departs from the called germline gene at one end, perhaps through a read error. V and J are TRBV4-3 and TRBJ1-5, with D uncertain. The CDR3 runs to 17 residues. The germline V gene encodes CDR1 LGHNA and CDR2 YSLEER. CDR3 coding DNA: TGCGCCAGCAGCCAAGATGCCTATGCAGATAGCTATCAGCCCCAGCATTTT. Its translation: CASSQDAYADSYQPQHF.

The rearrangement joins TRBV6-5 to TRBJ1-1; no reliable D call. The length of the CDR3 is 12 residues. CDR1 MNHEY and CDR2 SVGAGI come from the germline V gene. Trimming took off 2 bases at V and 8 bases at J, with 9 bases between the two ends. The CDR3 nucleotides read TGTGCCAGCAGTTACGGATCGGGGGAAGCTTTCTTT. Protein product: CASSYGSGEAFF.

This chain links TRBV7-2 with TRBJ1-1, with TRBD1 as a possible D gene (5 bases). The CDR3 contains 15 residues. Germline CDR1 is SGHTA and CDR2 is FQGNSA. Trimming left V 5 bases short and J 2 bases short, with 15 bases between. CDR3 sequence: CASSPHRSPNTEAFF. The CDR3 DNA reads as TGTGCCAGCAGCCCGCACAGGAGCCCTAACACTGAAGCTTTCTTT.

The chain is built from TRBV5-1 and TRBJ1-2; perhaps TRBD1 as D (6 bases). This CDR3 comprises 15 residues. Germline lookup yields CDR1 SGHRS and CDR2 YFSETQ. Trimming left V 4 bases short and J 4 bases short, with 17 bases between. CDR3 bases: TGCGCCAGCAGCGGTGTCGGCGAGGACAGCTATGGCTACACCTTC. This translates into CASSGVGEDSYGYTF.

This clonotype occurred a few times. The V call is TRBV11-2, the J call TRBJ1-3, with unresolved D. Per the germline V gene, CDR1 is SGHAT and CDR2 is FQNNGV. The CDR3 length is 11 residues. V shed 5 bases and J shed 3 bases, with 2 bases lying between them. The CDR3 nucleotides are TGTGCCAGCAGCCGTGGAAACACCATATATTTT. Translation gives CASSRGNTIYF. The full variable domain, completed using reference TRBV11-2 and TRBJ1-3, is EAGVAQSPRYKIIEKRQSVAFWCNPISGHATLYWYQQILGQGPKLLIQFQNNGVVDDSQLPKDRFSAERLKGVDSTLKIQPAKLEDSAVYLCASSRGNTIYFGEGSWLTVV.

This chain uses TRBV5-1 with TRBJ1-2, with 12 nucleotides matching TRBD1. Germline V gene lookup returns CDR1 SGHRS and CDR2 YFSETQ. The CDR3 totals 17 residues. Germline trimming cut 3 bases from V and 3 bases from J; bases unmatched to any gene: 9. The CDR3 DNA is TGCGCCAGCAGCTCCTCAGGGACAGGGGGCGCGGACTATGGCTACACCTTC. It is translated as CASSSSGTGGADYGYTF.

The J gene is TRBJ2-3, the V gene TRBV12-3 or TRBV12-4; 9 bases fit TRBD2. V dropped 2 bases and J dropped 2; count of bases not matched to a gene: 5. This CDR3 spans 16 amino acids. CDR3 in DNA: TGTGCCAGCAGTTTATATAGCGGGGGTTCCACAGATACGCAGTATTTT. Residues: CASSLYSGGSTDTQYF.

This clonotype occurred many times. The rearrangement joins TRBV7-2 to TRBJ2-3; possibly TRBD1 or TRBD2 for D (6 bases each). CDR3 length equals 15 residues. With 1 base removed from V and 4 bases from J, the gap between germline ends came to 12 bases. CDR1 is SGHTA and CDR2 is FQGNSA in the germline V gene. In DNA, the CDR3 is TGTGCCAGCAGCTTAGGGGGGGCCGTAGCAGATACGCAGTATTTT. This translates into CASSLGGAVADTQYF.

This clonotype has ten or more counts. The CDR3 DNA is TGTGCCAGCGGAAAAACGGACAGGGGGGACTATGGCTACACCTTC. It is translated as CASGKTDRGDYGYTF. This chain links TRBV27 with TRBJ1-2; 10 nucleotides align to TRBD1. The CDR3 is 15 amino acids. V was clipped by 8 bases and J by 3 bases; unmatched bases: 9. Germline V CDR1 and CDR2: MNHEY, SMNVEV (reference sequence).

The chain joins TRBV10-3 to TRBJ2-5; possible D gene TRBD2, 6 bases. The CDR3 is 14 amino acids. Trimming took off 8 bases at V and 2 bases at J, with 15 bases between the two ends. Per germline, CDR1 ENHRY and CDR2 SYGVKD. The CDR3 nucleotides read TGTGCCATCGCGGCGGGACTTCGGCAAGAGACCCAGTACTTC. As protein: CAIAAGLRQETQYF.

This clonotype has only a few counts. The V call is TRBV24-1, the J call TRBJ2-2; D is ambiguous. CDR1 is KGHDR, CDR2 SFDVKD, per germline. This CDR3 contains 13 residues. V lost 0 bases and J lost 7, with 5 bases in between. The CDR3 nucleotides are TGTGCCACCAGTGATTTGAGGGACGGGGAGCTGTTTTTT. Translation: CATSDLRDGELFF.

J is TRBJ2-3 and V is TRBV5-1; the match to TRBD1 covers 11 bases. Germline loops: CDR1 SGHRS, CDR2 YFSETQ. The CDR3 extends over 15 amino acids. The trim removed 3 bases at V and 3 bases at J, leaving 3 bases unmatched. DNA of the CDR3: TGCGCCAGCAGCTCGGGACAGGGGGTAACAGATACGCAGTATTTT. Its protein is CASSSGQGVTDTQYF.

A remark on this clonotype: One end of the junction does not line up with germline, which may come from a read error. This rearrangement joins TRBV7-2 to TRBJ1-4; TRBD1 might be the D (5 bases). CDR1 is SGHTA and CDR2 is FQGNSA in the germline V gene. This CDR3 region has 16 residues. The CDR3: CAGSSTGTLIGEKLFF. CDR3 nucleotide sequence: TGTGCCGGCAGCTCGACCGGGACCCTCATCGGTGAAAAACTGTTTTTT.